This passage covers 25 T cell receptor beta chains from one sample sequenced in a study of blood T cell repertoires in COVID-19. Assay used: immunoSEQ multiplex PCR; TCRdb lists only in-frame clones, some missing. The sample lists 250,000 to 350,000 clones, 70% to 90% occurring once. Sequencing was carried out using peripheral blood. The receptors originated from a woman in her forties or fifties with active or convalescent COVID-19.

Only a few counts were recorded for this clone. V gene TRBV30 combines with J gene TRBJ1-5; D is possibly TRBD1 (5 bases). This CDR3 is 14 amino acids long. Trimming left V 5 bases short and J 1 base short, with 12 bases between. The germline gives CDR1 GTSNPN, CDR2 SVGIG (reference sequence). DNA of the CDR3: TGTGCCTGGCAGGGAGGTGGGAGCAATCAGCCCCAGCATTTT. Its protein product is CAWQGGGSNQPQHF. Complete variable domain (other parts from reference TRBV30 and TRBJ1-5): SQTIHQWPATLVQPVGSPLSLECTVEGTSNPNLYWYRQAAGRGLQLLFYSVGIGQISSEVPQNLSASRPQDRQFILSSKKLLLSDSGFYLCAWQGGGSNQPQHFGDGTRLSIL.

The V and J genes are TRBV5-1 and TRBJ2-2; D perhaps matches TRBD1 (6 bases). The V gene's germline CDR1 is SGHRS and CDR2 YFSETQ. The V gene lost 6 bases and the J gene lost 1 base, with 10 bases spanning the gap. The CDR3 runs 14 residues. CDR3 nucleotide sequence: TGCGCCAGCATGGGGGCACTGAACACCGGGGAGCTGTTTTTT. Protein: CASMGALNTGELFF.

The chain joins TRBV7-9 to TRBJ2-3; no firm D call. V dropped 9 bases and J dropped 3 bases, with 7 bases sitting between them. Germline V CDR1 and CDR2: SEHNR, FQNEAQ (reference sequence). The CDR3 contains 11 residues. CDR3 DNA sequence: TGTGCCAGTGCGGTGACAGATACGCAGTATTTT. This codes for CASAVTDTQYF.

This rearrangement joins TRBV27 to TRBJ1-2; 11 bases align to TRBD1. The CDR3 has 14 amino acids. J lost 2 bases, V lost 6 bases, and 2 bases had no gene match. Germline V CDR1 and CDR2: MNHEY, SMNVEV (reference sequence). CDR3 protein: CASRRTGGNYGYTF. The CDR3 nucleotides are TGTGCCAGCAGGCGGACAGGGGGCAACTATGGCTACACCTTC.

J is TRBJ1-5 and V is TRBV4-1; unclear D gene. From germline, CDR1 is MGHRA and CDR2 YSYEKL. The V and J ends lost 0 bases and 4 bases respectively, with 10 bases between them. The CDR3 contains 15 residues. The CDR3: CASSQEGAPNQPQHF. CDR3 DNA sequence: TGCGCCAGCAGCCAAGAGGGAGCCCCGAATCAGCCCCAGCATTTT.

The chain recombines TRBV5-6 with TRBJ1-5; 7 positions agree with TRBD1. CDR3 length: 14 amino acids. J gave up 6 bases and V 0 bases, and 3 bases lay outside the gene matches. CDR1 and CDR2 from the germline V gene are SGHDT and YYEEEE. CDR3 amino acids: CASSLAAGGQPQHF. The DNA for the CDR3 is TGTGCCAGCAGCTTGGCGGCAGGGGGTCAGCCCCAGCATTTT. Based on the CDR3 plus reference TRBV5-6 and TRBJ1-5, the full variable domain is DAGVTQSPTHLIKTRGQQVTLRCSPKSGHDTVSWYQQALGQGPQFIFQYYEEEERQRGNFPDRFSGHQFPNYSSELNVNALLLGDSALYLCASSLAAGGQPQHFGDGTRLSIL.

Only a few counts were recorded for this clone. The CDR3 protein is CASSPNRALQDTNTEAFF. The CDR3 region has the DNA TGTGCCAGCTCACCCAACCGGGCCCTACAGGATACGAACACTGAAGCTTTCTTT. The genes are TRBV18 and TRBJ1-1, with D possibly TRBD1 on 5 matching bases. The V gene's germline CDR1 is KGHSH and CDR2 LQKENI. This CDR3 is built from 18 residues. V lost 3 bases and J 1 base, leaving 21 bases between the germline ends.

The chain employs TRBV5-4 and TRBJ2-3; TRBD2 matches at 14 bases. Germline loops: CDR1 SGHNT, CDR2 YYREEE (reference sequence). V shed 4 bases, J shed 1 base, and the junction held 2 bases outside the gene matches. CDR3 length: 16 amino acids. The CDR3 loop is CASSPGLAGGTDTQYF. DNA for the CDR3: TGTGCCAGCAGCCCGGGACTAGCGGGGGGCACAGATACGCAGTATTTT.

This clone was observed a handful of times. The sample contains more than one DNA sequence encoding this CDR3. The V and J genes are TRBV28 and TRBJ1-2, with D perhaps matching TRBD1 (5 bases). CDR1 is MDHEN and CDR2 is SYDVKM in the germline V gene. Trimming pared 3 bases from V and 4 bases from J, leaving 9 bases between. The CDR3 is 13 residues long. The CDR3 region is CASSLQGTYGYTF. The CDR3 DNA follows: TGTGCCAGCAGTTTGCAGGGTACCTATGGCTACACCTTC.

CDR3 in DNA: TGCGCCAGCAGCCAATTGGTCACTCGGGGCGAGCAGTACTTC. Amino acid sequence: CASSQLVTRGEQYF. The chain joins TRBV4-1 to TRBJ2-7, with a possible D match to TRBD2 (5 bases). Per the germline V gene, CDR1 is MGHRA and CDR2 is YSYEKL. Trimming removed 2 bases from V and 6 bases from J, with 14 bases in between. This CDR3 spans 14 amino acids.

The genes are TRBV7-2 and TRBJ2-1; D perhaps matches TRBD2 (6 bases). V was cut by 4 bases and J by 8 bases, with 12 bases left in between. The CDR3 has 13 amino acids. Per the germline V gene, CDR1 is SGHTA and CDR2 is FQGNSA. This CDR3 reads CASSSLAFYEQFF. For the CDR3, the DNA is TGTGCCAGCAGCTCACTAGCTTTCTATGAGCAGTTCTTC.

In its sample, this clone was seen once. The chain recombines TRBV9 with TRBJ1-6, with unresolved D. CDR1 is SGDLS, CDR2 YYNGEE, per germline. This CDR3 has 14 amino acids. Trimming took 0 bases from V and 5 from J, leaving 6 bases between them. DNA of the CDR3: TGTGCCAGCAGCGTAGCGTCGGATAATTCACCCCTCCACTTT. Its translation is CASSVASDNSPLHF. The full variable domain, its missing parts supplied by reference TRBV9 and TRBJ1-6, is DSGVTQTPKHLITATGQRVTLRCSPRSGDLSVYWYQQSLDQGLQFLIQYYNGEERAKGNILERFSAQQFPDLHSELNLSSLELGDSALYFCASSVASDNSPLHFGNGTRLTVT.

CDR3 bases: TGCGCCAGCAGCTTGGGGCCCAGGGCGGGGGAAATCACTGAAGCTTTCTTT. Its translation: CASSLGPRAGEITEAFF. The rearrangement joins TRBV5-1 to TRBJ1-1; tentative D call: TRBD1 (5 bases). Germline assignment: CDR1 SGHRS and CDR2 YFSETQ. Trimming took 0 bases from V and 4 from J, leaving 19 bases between them. This CDR3 contains 17 residues.

The rearrangement links TRBV5-4 to TRBJ2-3, with 7 bases aligning to TRBD2. Germline CDR1 SGHNT, CDR2 YYREEE (reference sequence). CDR3 length equals 18 residues. After removal of 2 bases from V and 1 base from J, the junction contained 13 bases not matched to a gene. The CDR3 protein is CASSFDGWREWGTDTQYF. CDR3 coding DNA: TGTGCCAGCAGCTTCGACGGGTGGCGGGAGTGGGGCACAGATACGCAGTATTTT. Full variable domain (remainder filled in from reference TRBV5-4 and TRBJ2-3): ETGVTQSPTHLIKTRGQQVTLRCSSQSGHNTVSWYQQALGQGPQFIFQYYREEENGRGNFPPRFSGLQFPNYSSELNVNALELDDSALYLCASSFDGWREWGTDTQYFGPGTRLTVL.

This clone was detected once. This chain connects TRBV19 to TRBJ1-1; D unresolved. CDR3 size: 15 residues. The V and J ends lost 1 base and 0 bases respectively, with 9 bases between them. Germline lookup yields CDR1 LNHDA and CDR2 SQIVND (reference sequence). CDR3 in DNA: TGTGCCAGTAGTATAGGGCAGTACATGAACACTGAAGCTTTCTTT. Translated, it gives CASSIGQYMNTEAFF.

V gene TRBV28 combines with J gene TRBJ2-2; 9 bases map to TRBD1. Looked up from germline, CDR1 is MDHEN and CDR2 is SYDVKM. V shed 6 bases and J 9 bases; nucleotides not matched to a gene: 5. The CDR3 extends over 13 amino acids. The CDR3 loop reads CASRGQGLRELFF. The CDR3 coding sequence is TGTGCCAGCAGGGGACAGGGTTTACGGGAGCTGTTTTTT.

The V and J genes are TRBV28 and TRBJ2-2; D perhaps matches TRBD1 (6 bases). This CDR3 region has 15 residues. Germline CDR1 MDHEN, CDR2 SYDVKM. With 7 bases removed from V and 1 base from J, the gap between germline ends came to 13 bases. The CDR3 here is CASTGGLMNTGELFF. CDR3 nucleotide sequence: TGTGCCAGCACTGGGGGCCTAATGAACACCGGGGAGCTGTTTTTT. Looking up the rest from reference TRBV28 and TRBJ2-2 gives the full variable domain: DVKVTQSSRYLVKRTGEKVFLECVQDMDHENMFWYRQDPGLGLRLIYFSYDVKMKEKGDIPEGYSVSREKKERFSLILESASTNQTSMYLCASTGGLMNTGELFFGEGSRLTVL.

The chain uses TRBV2 and TRBJ2-5; D is possibly TRBD2 (6 bases). V lost 3 bases, J lost 7 bases, and 9 bases lay in between. There are 12 residues in the CDR3. Per germline, CDR1 SNHLY and CDR2 FYNNEI. CDR3 coding DNA: TGTGCCAGCAGTGAGGGCGGGGCGACCCAGTACTTC. This encodes CASSEGGATQYF.

V is TRBV5-1 and J is TRBJ2-4, with D hard to call. V was cut by 4 bases and J by 1 base, with 9 bases left in between. Germline V CDR1 and CDR2: SGHRS, YFSETQ. This CDR3 is 14 amino acids long. This CDR3 is CASSLISAKNIQYF. CDR3 sequence (DNA): TGCGCCAGCAGCCTGATTAGTGCCAAAAACATTCAGTACTTC. Full variable domain (missing parts from reference TRBV5-1 and TRBJ2-4): KAGVTQTPRYLIKTRGQQVTLSCSPISGHRSVSWYQQTPGQGLQFLFEYFSETQRNKGNFPGRFSGRQFSNSRSEMNVSTLELGDSALYLCASSLISAKNIQYFGAGTRLSVL.

In its sample, this clone was seen once. CDR3 sequence reads: CASSLDGRTNEKLFF. The CDR3, as DNA: TGTGCCAGCAGCTTAGACGGGAGGACTAATGAAAAACTGTTTTTT. This chain connects TRBV7-9 to TRBJ1-4; D unresolved. The CDR3 loop spans 15 amino acids. CDR1 is SEHNR and CDR2 is FQNEAQ in the germline V gene (reference sequence). Trimming stripped 1 base from V and 2 bases from J, with 8 bases between.

This chain joins TRBV6-5 and TRBJ1-1; 8 bases are shared with TRBD1. This CDR3 is 11 amino acids long. The ends lost 6 bases at V and 11 bases at J; junction bases unmatched: 5. Germline-derived CDR1 and CDR2 are MNHEY and SVGAGI. As DNA, the CDR3 is TGTGCCAGCAGGCGACAGGGGCGGGCTTTCTTT. Translation: CASRRQGRAFF.

The chain combines TRBV2 with TRBJ2-5, with 7 bases identical to TRBD2. CDR1 SNHLY and CDR2 FYNNEI come from the germline V gene. The junction had 2 bases not matched to a gene; V was cut back by 3 bases and J by 4 bases. The CDR3 is made up of 13 amino acids. The CDR3 is CASSDVAGETQYF. The CDR3 nucleotides read TGTGCCAGCAGTGACGTAGCGGGAGAGACCCAGTACTTC. Using reference TRBV2 and TRBJ2-5 for the parts outside the CDR3, the full variable domain is EPEVTQTPSHQVTQMGQEVILRCVPISNHLYFYWYRQILGQKVEFLVSFYNNEISEKSEIFDDQFSVERPDGSNFTLKIRSTKLEDSAMYFCASSDVAGETQYFGPGTRLLVL.

Details on this clone: Other DNA sequences of this sample code for an identical CDR3. This chain links TRBV27 with TRBJ1-1; D uncertain. With 3 bases removed from V and 2 bases from J, the gap between germline ends came to 7 bases. This CDR3 has 13 amino acids. Looked up from germline, CDR1 is MNHEY and CDR2 is SMNVEV (reference sequence). The CDR3 spells CASSLNRNTEAFF. CDR3 sequence (DNA): TGTGCCAGCAGTTTGAACAGAAACACTGAAGCTTTCTTT.

The gene calls are TRBV19 and TRBJ1-1; 11 bases align to TRBD1. CDR3 length: 15 amino acids. Germline lookup yields CDR1 LNHDA and CDR2 SQIVND (reference sequence). With V trimmed by 6 bases and J by 4 bases, 7 bases remained unmatched. This CDR3 is CASSIGTGGITEAFF. The CDR3 region has the DNA TGTGCCAGTAGCATCGGGACAGGGGGAATCACTGAAGCTTTCTTT. The entire variable domain, with the rest obtained from reference TRBV19 and TRBJ1-1, is as follows: DGGITQSPKYLFRKEGQNVTLSCEQNLNHDAMYWYRQDPGQGLRLIYYSQIVNDFQKGDIAEGYSVSREKKESFPLTVTSAQKNPTAFYLCASSIGTGGITEAFFGQGTRLTVV.

The chain combines TRBV29-1 with TRBJ1-2, with TRBD1 identical over 8 bases. Germline-derived CDR1 and CDR2 are SQVTM and ANQGSEA. The CDR3 has 12 amino acids. The V segment lost 4 bases and the J segment 4 bases; nucleotides outside the gene matches: 2. CDR3 in DNA: TGCAGCGTTGGGACAGGGAGCTATGGCTACACCTTC. Translating it yields CSVGTGSYGYTF.